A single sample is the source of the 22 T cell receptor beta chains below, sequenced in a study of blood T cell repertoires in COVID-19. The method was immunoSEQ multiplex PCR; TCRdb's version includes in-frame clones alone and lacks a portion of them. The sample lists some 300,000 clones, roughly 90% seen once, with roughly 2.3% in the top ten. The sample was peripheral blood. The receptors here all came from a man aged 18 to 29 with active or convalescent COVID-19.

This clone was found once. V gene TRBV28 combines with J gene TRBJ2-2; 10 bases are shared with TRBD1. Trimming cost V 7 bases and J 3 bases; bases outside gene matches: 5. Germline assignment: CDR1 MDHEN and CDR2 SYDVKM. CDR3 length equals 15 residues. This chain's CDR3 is CASTGGQGYTGELFF. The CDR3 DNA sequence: TGTGCCAGCACGGGGGGACAGGGGTACACCGGGGAGCTGTTTTTT.

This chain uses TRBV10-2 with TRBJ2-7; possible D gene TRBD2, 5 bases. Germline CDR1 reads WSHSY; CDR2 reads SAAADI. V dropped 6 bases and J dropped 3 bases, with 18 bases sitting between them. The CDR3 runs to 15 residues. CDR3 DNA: TGCGCCAGCAGCGGAGGCTACATCCGAAACTACGAGCAGTACTTC. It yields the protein CASSGGYIRNYEQYF.

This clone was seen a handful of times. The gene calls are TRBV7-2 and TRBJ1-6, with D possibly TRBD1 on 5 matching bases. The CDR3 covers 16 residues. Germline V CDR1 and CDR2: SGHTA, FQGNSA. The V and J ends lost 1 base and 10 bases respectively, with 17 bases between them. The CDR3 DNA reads TGTGCCAGCAGCTTAGATCAGGGAACCCTTGGCTCACCCCTCCACTTT. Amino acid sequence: CASSLDQGTLGSPLHF.

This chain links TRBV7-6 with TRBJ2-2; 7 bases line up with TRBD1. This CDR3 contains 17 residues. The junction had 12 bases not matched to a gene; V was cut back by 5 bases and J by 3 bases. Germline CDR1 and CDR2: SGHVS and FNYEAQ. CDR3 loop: CASSPPYQTGYTGELFF. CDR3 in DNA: TGTGCCAGCAGCCCTCCCTATCAGACAGGGTACACCGGGGAGCTGTTTTTT.

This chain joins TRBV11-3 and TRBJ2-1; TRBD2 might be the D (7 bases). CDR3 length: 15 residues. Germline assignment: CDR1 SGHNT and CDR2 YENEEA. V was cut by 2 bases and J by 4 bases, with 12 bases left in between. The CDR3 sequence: CASSLRGAGYNEQFF. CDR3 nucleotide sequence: TGTGCCAGCAGCTTACGGGGGGCGGGTTACAATGAGCAGTTCTTC.

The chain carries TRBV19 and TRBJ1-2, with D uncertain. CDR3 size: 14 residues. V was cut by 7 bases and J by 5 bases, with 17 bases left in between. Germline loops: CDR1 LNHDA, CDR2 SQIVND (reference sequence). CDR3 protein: CASTLRGNTYGYTF. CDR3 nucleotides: TGTGCCAGTACGCTCCGAGGTAACACGTATGGCTACACCTTC.

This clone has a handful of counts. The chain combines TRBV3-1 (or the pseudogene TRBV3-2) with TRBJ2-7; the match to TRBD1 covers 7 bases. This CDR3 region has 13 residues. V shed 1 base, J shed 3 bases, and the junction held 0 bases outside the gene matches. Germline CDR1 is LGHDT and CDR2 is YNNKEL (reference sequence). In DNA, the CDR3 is TGTGCCAGCAGCCAAGCAGGGGGCTACGAGCAGTACTTC. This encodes CASSQAGGYEQYF.

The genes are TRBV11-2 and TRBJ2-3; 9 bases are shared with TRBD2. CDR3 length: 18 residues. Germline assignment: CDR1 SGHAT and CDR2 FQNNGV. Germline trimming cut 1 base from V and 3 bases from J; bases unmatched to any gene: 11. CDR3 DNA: TGTGCCAGCAGCTTAGTCGCCGGGGGCGGGGGGGTTACAGATACGCAGTATTTT. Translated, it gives CASSLVAGGGGVTDTQYF.

The CDR3 nucleotides are TGTGCCAGCAGCTTAGCTGGGGGACAGTCGCGAAATGAAAAACTGTTTTTT. Its protein is CASSLAGGQSRNEKLFF. J is TRBJ1-4 and V is TRBV7-6; 7 bases align to TRBD1. CDR3 length: 17 amino acids. Germline CDR1 and CDR2: SGHVS and FNYEAQ. V dropped 0 bases and J dropped 5; count of bases not matched to a gene: 9.

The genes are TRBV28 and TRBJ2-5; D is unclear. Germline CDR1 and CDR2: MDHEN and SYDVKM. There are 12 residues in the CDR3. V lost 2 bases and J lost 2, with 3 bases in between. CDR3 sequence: CASSLLQETQYF. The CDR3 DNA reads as TGTGCCAGCAGTTTACTGCAAGAGACCCAGTACTTC. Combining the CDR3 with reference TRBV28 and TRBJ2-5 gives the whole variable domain DVKVTQSSRYLVKRTGEKVFLECVQDMDHENMFWYRQDPGLGLRLIYFSYDVKMKEKGDIPEGYSVSREKKERFSLILESASTNQTSMYLCASSLLQETQYFGPGTRLLVL.

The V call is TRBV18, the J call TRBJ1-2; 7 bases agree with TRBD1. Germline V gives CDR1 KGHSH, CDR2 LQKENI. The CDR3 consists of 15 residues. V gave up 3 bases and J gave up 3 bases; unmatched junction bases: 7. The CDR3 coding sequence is TGTGCCAGCTCACCCAGGAGGGGGCTGGACTATGGCTACACCTTC. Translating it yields CASSPRRGLDYGYTF.

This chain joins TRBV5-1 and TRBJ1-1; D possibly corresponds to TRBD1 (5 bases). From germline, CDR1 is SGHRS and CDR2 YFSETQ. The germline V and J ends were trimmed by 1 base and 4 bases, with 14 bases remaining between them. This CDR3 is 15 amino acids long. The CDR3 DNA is TGCGCCAGCAGCTTGATGTGGGGCTGGGGCACTGAAGCTTTCTTT. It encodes CASSLMWGWGTEAFF.

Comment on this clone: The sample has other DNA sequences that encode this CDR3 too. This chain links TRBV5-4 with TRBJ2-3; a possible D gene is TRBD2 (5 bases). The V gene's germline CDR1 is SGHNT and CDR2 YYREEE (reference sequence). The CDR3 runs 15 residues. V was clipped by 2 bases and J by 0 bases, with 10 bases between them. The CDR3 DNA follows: TGTGCCAGCAGCTTCAGCGGAGGCAGCACAGATACGCAGTATTTT. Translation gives CASSFSGGSTDTQYF.

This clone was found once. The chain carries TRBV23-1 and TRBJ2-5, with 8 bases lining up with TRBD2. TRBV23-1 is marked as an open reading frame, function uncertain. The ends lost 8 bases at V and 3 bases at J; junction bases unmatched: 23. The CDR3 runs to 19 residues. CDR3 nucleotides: TGCGCCAGCGATTACGGGGGGGGTTGTAGGTTCCCAATCGAAGAGACCCAGTACTTC. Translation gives CASDYGGGCRFPIEETQYF.

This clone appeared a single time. CDR3 in DNA: TGTGCCAGCAGCTTAGACTTATTGGGAGTAGATGATGAGCAGTTCTTC. It codes for CASSLDLLGVDDEQFF. The chain carries TRBV7-2 and TRBJ2-1; a weak D match, TRBD2 (5 bases). Per the germline V gene, CDR1 is SGHTA and CDR2 is FQGNSA. This CDR3 spans 16 amino acids. V dropped 1 base and J dropped 8 bases, with 18 bases sitting between them.

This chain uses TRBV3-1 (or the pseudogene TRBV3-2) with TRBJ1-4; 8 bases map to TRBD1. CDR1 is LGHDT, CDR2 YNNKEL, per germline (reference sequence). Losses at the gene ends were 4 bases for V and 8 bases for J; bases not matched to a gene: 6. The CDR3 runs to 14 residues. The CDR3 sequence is CASSPTGVQEKLFF. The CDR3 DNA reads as TGTGCCAGCAGCCCGACAGGGGTTCAGGAAAAACTGTTTTTT.

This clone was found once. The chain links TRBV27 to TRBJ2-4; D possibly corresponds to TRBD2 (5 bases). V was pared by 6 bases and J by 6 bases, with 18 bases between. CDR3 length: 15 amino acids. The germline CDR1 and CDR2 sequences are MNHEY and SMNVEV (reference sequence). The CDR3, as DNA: TGTGCCAGCAGCCCCGGATGGGGAGTCCGAAACATTCAGTACTTC. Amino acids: CASSPGWGVRNIQYF.

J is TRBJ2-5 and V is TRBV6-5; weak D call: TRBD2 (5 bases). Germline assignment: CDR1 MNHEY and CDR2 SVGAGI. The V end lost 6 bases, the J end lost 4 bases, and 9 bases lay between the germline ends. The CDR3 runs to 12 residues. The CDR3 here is CASSFGGETQYF. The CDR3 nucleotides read TGTGCCAGCAGCTTCGGAGGAGAGACCCAGTACTTC.

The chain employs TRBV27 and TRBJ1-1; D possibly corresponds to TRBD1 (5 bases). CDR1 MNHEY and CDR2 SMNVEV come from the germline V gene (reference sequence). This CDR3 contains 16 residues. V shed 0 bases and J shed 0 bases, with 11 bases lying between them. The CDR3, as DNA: TGTGCCAGCAGTTTATCCTCGGCAGGGATGAACACTGAAGCTTTCTTT. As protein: CASSLSSAGMNTEAFF.

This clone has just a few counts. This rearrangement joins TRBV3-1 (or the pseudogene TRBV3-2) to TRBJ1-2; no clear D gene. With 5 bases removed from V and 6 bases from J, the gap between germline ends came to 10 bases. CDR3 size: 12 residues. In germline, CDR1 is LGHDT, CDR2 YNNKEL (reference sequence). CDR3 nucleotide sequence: TGTGCCAGCAGCGCGGGATCGAATGGCTACACCTTC. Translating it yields CASSAGSNGYTF.

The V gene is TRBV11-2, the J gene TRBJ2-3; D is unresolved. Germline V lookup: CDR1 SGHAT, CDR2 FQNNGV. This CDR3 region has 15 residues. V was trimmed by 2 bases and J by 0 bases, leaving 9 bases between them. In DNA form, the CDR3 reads TGTGCCAGCAGCTTAACTACCCCTAGCACAGATACGCAGTATTTT. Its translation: CASSLTTPSTDTQYF. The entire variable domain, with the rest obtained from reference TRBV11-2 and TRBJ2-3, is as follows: EAGVAQSPRYKIIEKRQSVAFWCNPISGHATLYWYQQILGQGPKLLIQFQNNGVVDDSQLPKDRFSAERLKGVDSTLKIQPAKLEDSAVYLCASSLTTPSTDTQYFGPGTRLTVL.

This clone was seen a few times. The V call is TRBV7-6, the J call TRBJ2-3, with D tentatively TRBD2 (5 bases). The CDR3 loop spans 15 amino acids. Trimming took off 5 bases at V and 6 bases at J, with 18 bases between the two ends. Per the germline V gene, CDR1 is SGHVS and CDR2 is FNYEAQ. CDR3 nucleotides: TGTGCCAGCAGCGGCCTAGCAACCCTGGGGGATACGCAGTATTTT. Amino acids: CASSGLATLGDTQYF. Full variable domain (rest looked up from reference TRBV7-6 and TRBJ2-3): GAGVSQSPRYKVTKRGQDVALRCDPISGHVSLYWYRQALGQGPEFLTYFNYEAQQDKSGLPNDRFSAERPEGSISTLTIQRTEQRDSAMYRCASSGLATLGDTQYFGPGTRLTVL.